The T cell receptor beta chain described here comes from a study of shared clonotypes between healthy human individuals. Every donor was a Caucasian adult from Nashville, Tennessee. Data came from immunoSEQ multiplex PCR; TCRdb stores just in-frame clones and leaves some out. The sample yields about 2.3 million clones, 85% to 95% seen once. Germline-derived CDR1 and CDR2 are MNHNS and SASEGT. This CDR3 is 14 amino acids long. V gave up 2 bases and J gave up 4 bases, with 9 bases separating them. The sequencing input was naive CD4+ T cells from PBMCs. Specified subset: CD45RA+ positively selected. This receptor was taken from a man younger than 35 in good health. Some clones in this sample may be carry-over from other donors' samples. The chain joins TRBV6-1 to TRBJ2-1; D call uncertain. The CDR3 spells CASSEPRSYNEQFF. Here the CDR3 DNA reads TGTGCCAGCAGTGAACCCAGATCTTACAATGAGCAGTTCTTC.